Shown below are 11 T cell receptor beta chains from a single sample sequenced in a study of shared clonotypes between healthy human individuals. TCRdb's table, derived via immunoSEQ multiplex PCR, lists solely in-frame clones and lacks some. This repertoire shows 2 million to 3 million clones, over 85% found once; its top ten account for 0.35% to 0.45%. The specimen was naive CD4+ T cells from PBMCs. Subset given: CD45RA+ positively selected. These receptors all come from a man aged 18 to 29 in good health. Some clones in this sample may be carry-over from other donors' samples.

The chain employs TRBV21-1 and TRBJ2-5; the D segment call TRBD2 is taken from the table without a DNA check. TRBV21-1 has pseudogene status. The CDR3 has 16 residues. The CDR3 region has the DNA TGTGCCAGCAGATTGCACGTAGCTACATTCTCTGAGACCCAGTACTTC. It translates to CASRLHVATFSETQYF.

The table lists this clone with a count of one. V gene TRBV28 combines with J gene TRBJ1-2, with TRBD1 matching over 9 bases. Unmatched junction bases numbered 6, after V lost 3 bases and J lost 4 bases. Per the germline V gene, CDR1 is MDHEN and CDR2 is SYDVKM. The CDR3 is 15 residues long. Written as DNA, the CDR3 is TGTGCCAGCAGTTTCCGACAGGGGGTCGGCTATGGCTACACCTTC. Amino acid sequence: CASSFRQGVGYGYTF.

The rearrangement joins TRBV7-3 to TRBJ2-6, with TRBD1 as a possible D gene (6 bases). Germline CDR1 SGHTA, CDR2 FQGTGA. This CDR3 region has 15 residues. The V and J ends lost 5 bases and 2 bases respectively, with 10 bases between them. The CDR3 DNA reads TGTGCCAGCAGCCCCCAGGGGCCTGGGGCCAACGTCCTGACTTTC. This translates into CASSPQGPGANVLTF.

V usage is TRBV30 and J usage is TRBJ1-6, with no clear D. V lost 1 base to trimming and J lost 7 bases, with 11 bases between them. Per germline, CDR1 GTSNPN and CDR2 SVGIG (reference sequence). The CDR3 totals 14 residues. This CDR3 is CAWSAWTGNSPLHF. CDR3 DNA: TGTGCCTGGAGTGCTTGGACGGGGAATTCACCCCTCCACTTT.

The J gene is TRBJ1-4, the V gene TRBV5-6, with TRBD1 as a possible D gene (6 bases). The CDR3 is 15 residues long. Trimming removed 0 bases from V and 5 bases from J, with 11 bases in between. Germline lookup yields CDR1 SGHDT and CDR2 YYEEEE. CDR3 amino acids: CASSLGTAPNEKLFF. CDR3 DNA: TGTGCCAGCAGCTTGGGGACAGCGCCCAATGAAAAACTGTTTTTT.

This clone was observed a single time. The gene calls are TRBV19 and TRBJ2-1, with D maybe TRBD1 (6 bases). Germline assignment: CDR1 LNHDA and CDR2 SQIVND (reference sequence). This CDR3 is built from 16 residues. V was cut by 1 base and J by 5 bases, with 15 bases left in between. In DNA, the CDR3 is TGTGCCAGTAGTATAGGAGGCAGGGGATTAAACAATGAGCAGTTCTTC. As protein: CASSIGGRGLNNEQFF.

The chain uses TRBV7-9 and TRBJ1-4; D unclear. Germline lookup yields CDR1 SEHNR and CDR2 FQNEAQ (reference sequence). Trimming took 8 bases from V and 7 from J, leaving 14 bases between them. The CDR3 totals 13 residues. CDR3 sequence reads: CASGRTPGEKLFF. The CDR3 region has the DNA TGTGCCAGCGGCCGAACCCCGGGTGAAAAACTGTTTTTT.

Notes on this clone: This same CDR3 is encoded by further DNA sequences in the sample. The CDR3 DNA follows: TGTGCCATCAGCGGGGGTAGCTACGAGCAGTACTTC. It is translated as CAISGGSYEQYF. The V and J genes are TRBV10-3 and TRBJ2-7; TRBD2 might be the D (6 bases). Trimming removed 6 bases at V and 3 bases at J, with 9 bases between. Germline CDR1 reads ENHRY; CDR2 reads SYGVKD. CDR3 size: 12 residues.

The chain joins TRBV9 to TRBJ2-5; D may be TRBD1 (8 bases). CDR3 length equals 19 residues. V was pared by 4 bases and J by 0 bases, with 25 bases between. Germline CDR1 and CDR2: SGDLS and YYNGEE. CDR3 sequence reads: CASSPAPIGQGGNQETQYF. The CDR3 nucleotides are TGTGCCAGCAGCCCCGCCCCAATCGGACAGGGAGGGAACCAAGAGACCCAGTACTTC. The full variable domain, in which reference TRBV9 and TRBJ2-5 provide the parts outside the CDR3, is DSGVTQTPKHLITATGQRVTLRCSPRSGDLSVYWYQQSLDQGLQFLIQYYNGEERAKGNILERFSAQQFPDLHSELNLSSLELGDSALYFCASSPAPIGQGGNQETQYFGPGTRLLVL.

About this clone itself: At one end, the junction sequence differs from germline, possibly due to a read error. The rearrangement uses TRBV18 and TRBJ2-7, with 14 bases fitting TRBD2. From germline, CDR1 is KGHSH and CDR2 LQKENI. This CDR3 is 16 amino acids long. CDR3 sequence: CASSTPGTSGSYEQYF. The CDR3 bases are TGTGCCAGCTCAACACCCGGGACTAGCGGGAGTTACGAGCAGTACTTC.

CDR3 DNA: TGTGCCTGGACTAGCGGGAGGGCCGGTGATACGCAGTATTTT. Protein product: CAWTSGRAGDTQYF. The chain employs TRBV30 and TRBJ2-3, with TRBD2 matching 12 bases. Germline loops: CDR1 GTSNPN, CDR2 SVGIG (reference sequence). This CDR3 is built from 14 residues. The V and J ends lost 4 bases and 6 bases, in that order; junction bases with no gene match: 5.